This TCR beta chain was identified during a study of cytomegalovirus exposure and HLA in healthy donors. The CDR3 loop spans 17 amino acids. Germline trimming cut 2 bases from V and 0 bases from J; bases unmatched to any gene: 4. CDR1 and CDR2 from the germline V gene are SGHVS and FNYEAQ. The PCR contained 60 Vbeta and 13 Jbeta primers. TCRdb's table, derived via immunoSEQ multiplex PCR, lists solely in-frame clones and lacks some. The sample records about 160,000 clones, roughly four fifths being singletons. This clonotype originated in a woman in her thirties or forties in good health and CMV-seronegative. V usage is TRBV7-6 and J usage is TRBJ2-6; 7 nucleotides line up with TRBD1. Sequencing used PBMCs. CDR3 nucleotide sequence: TGTGCCAGCAGCTTACAGGGACAGAACTCTGGGGCCAACGTCCTGACTTTC. This gives the protein CASSLQGQNSGANVLTF.